This is a list of T cell receptor beta chains from one sample in a study of blood T cell repertoires in COVID-19. Clones were sequenced by immunoSEQ multiplex PCR, and TCRdb holds only the in-frame ones, with some missing. This sample has around 300,000 clones, with roughly 85% found just once. Sequencing input: peripheral blood. These receptors all come from a human donor in a cohort sampled during active COVID-19. The CDR3 runs from the conserved cysteine through the conserved F or W. Fields, in order: clone size, J gene, D gene, V gene, CDR3 DNA, CDR3 protein. A D gene is named only where the DNA matches it firmly. Not every row has a clone size; where given, it reads once, few, many or a size class.

once	TRBJ2-7	TRBD2	TRBV7-2	TGTGCCAGCAGCGCGACTAGCGGACTCCAGGCGGGGCAGTACTTC	CASSATSGLQAGQYF
-	TRBJ1-1	TRBD1	TRBV7-8	TGTGCCAGCAGCTCAGGACAGGGGTTAAACACTGAAGCTTTCTTT	CASSSGQGLNTEAFF
-	TRBJ2-3	-	TRBV18	TGTGCCAGCTCACCAAACAAGTCGGGTACGCAGTATTTT	CASSPNKSGTQYF
few	TRBJ1-1	-	TRBV19	TGTGCCAGTACGAAAGTCGGCAGGGGCACTGAAGCTTTCTTT	CASTKVGRGTEAFF
-	TRBJ1-1	-	TRBV14	TGTGCCAGCAGCCCCGTCGCTTCGGTATCGAACACTGAAGCTTTCTTT	CASSPVASVSNTEAFF
-	TRBJ1-1	-	TRBV12-3/TRBV12-4	TGTGCCAGCAGTTTAGGTCAGAGGCTTGGAGCTTTCTTT	CASSLGQRLGAFF
-	TRBJ2-2	TRBD2	TRBV29-1	TGCAGCGTTCCTTTAGCGGGAGTGACCGGGGAGCTGTTTTTT	CSVPLAGVTGELFF
-	TRBJ1-5	TRBD1	TRBV18	TGTGCCAGCTCACCAGCCACGACAGGGGAGGGGAGGACCCAGCATTTT	CASSPATTGEGRTQHF
-	TRBJ2-3	-	TRBV19	TGTGCCAGTAGTCCTTGGACTGGAACTAGCACAGATACGCAGTATTTT	CASSPWTGTSTDTQYF
-	TRBJ2-7	-	TRBV1	TGCACCAGCAACAATCCGGCCGGGACTATGATGACTTACGAGCAGTACTTC	CTSNNPAGTMMTYEQYF